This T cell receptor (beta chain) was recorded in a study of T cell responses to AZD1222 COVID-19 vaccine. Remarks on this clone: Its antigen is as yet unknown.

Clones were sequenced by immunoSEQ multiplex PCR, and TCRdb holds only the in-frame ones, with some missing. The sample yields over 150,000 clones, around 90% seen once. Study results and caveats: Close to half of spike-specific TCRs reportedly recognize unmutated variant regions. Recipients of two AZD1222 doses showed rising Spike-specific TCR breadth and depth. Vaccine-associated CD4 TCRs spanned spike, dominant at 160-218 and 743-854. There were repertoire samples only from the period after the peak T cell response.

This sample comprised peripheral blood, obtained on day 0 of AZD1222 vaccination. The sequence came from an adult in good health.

In DNA form, the CDR3 reads TGTGCCACCAGCAGAGATCAGCAGCCCCAGCATTTT. Amino acids: CATSRDQQPQHF. The rearrangement joins TRBV15 to TRBJ1-5; no clear D. The CDR3 extends over 12 amino acids. Germline V gives CDR1 LNHNV, CDR2 YYDKDF (reference sequence). V was cut by 0 bases and J by 7 bases, with 4 bases left in between.